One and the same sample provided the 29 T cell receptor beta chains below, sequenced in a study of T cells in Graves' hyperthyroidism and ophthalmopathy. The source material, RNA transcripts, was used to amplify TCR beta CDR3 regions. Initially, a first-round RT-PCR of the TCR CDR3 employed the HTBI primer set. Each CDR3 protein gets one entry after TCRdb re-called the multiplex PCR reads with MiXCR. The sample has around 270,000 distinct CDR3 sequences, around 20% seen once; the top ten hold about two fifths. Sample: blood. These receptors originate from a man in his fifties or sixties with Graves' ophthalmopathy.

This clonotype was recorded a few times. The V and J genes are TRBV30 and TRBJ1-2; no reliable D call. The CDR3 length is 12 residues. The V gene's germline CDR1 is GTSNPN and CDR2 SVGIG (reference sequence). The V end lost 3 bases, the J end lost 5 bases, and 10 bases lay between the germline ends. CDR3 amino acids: CAWRVALYGYTF. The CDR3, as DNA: TGTGCCTGGAGGGTAGCCCTTTATGGCTACACCTTC. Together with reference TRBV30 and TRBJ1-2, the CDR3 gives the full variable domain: SQTIHQWPATLVQPVGSPLSLECTVEGTSNPNLYWYRQAAGRGLQLLFYSVGIGQISSEVPQNLSASRPQDRQFILSSKKLLLSDSGFYLCAWRVALYGYTFGSGTRLTVV.

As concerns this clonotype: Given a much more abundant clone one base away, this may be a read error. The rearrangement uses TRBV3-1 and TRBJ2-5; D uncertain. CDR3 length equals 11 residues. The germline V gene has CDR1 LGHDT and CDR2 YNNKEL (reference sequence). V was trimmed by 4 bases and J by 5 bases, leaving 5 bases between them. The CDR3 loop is CASSPDETQYF. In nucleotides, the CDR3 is TGTGCCAGCAGCCCCGATGAGACCCAGTACTTC.

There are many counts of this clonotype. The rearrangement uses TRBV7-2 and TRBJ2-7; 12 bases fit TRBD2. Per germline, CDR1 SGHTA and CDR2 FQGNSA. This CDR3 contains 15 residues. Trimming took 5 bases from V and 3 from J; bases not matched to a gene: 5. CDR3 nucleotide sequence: TGTGCCAGCAGCCCCGGACTAGCGGGATACTACGAGCAGTACTTC. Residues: CASSPGLAGYYEQYF.

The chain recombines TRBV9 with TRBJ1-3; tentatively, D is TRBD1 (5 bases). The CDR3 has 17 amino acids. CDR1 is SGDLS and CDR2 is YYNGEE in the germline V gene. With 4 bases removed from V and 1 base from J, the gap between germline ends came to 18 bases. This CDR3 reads CASSPLGFQGSGNTIYF. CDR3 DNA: TGTGCCAGCAGCCCCCTGGGTTTTCAGGGATCTGGAAACACCATATATTTT. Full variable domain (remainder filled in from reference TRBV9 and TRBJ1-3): DSGVTQTPKHLITATGQRVTLRCSPRSGDLSVYWYQQSLDQGLQFLIQYYNGEERAKGNILERFSAQQFPDLHSELNLSSLELGDSALYFCASSPLGFQGSGNTIYFGEGSWLTVV.

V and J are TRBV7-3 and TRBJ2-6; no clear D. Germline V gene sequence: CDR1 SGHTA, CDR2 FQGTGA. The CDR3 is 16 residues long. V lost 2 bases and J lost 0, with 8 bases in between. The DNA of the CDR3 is TGTGCCAGCAGCTTAGACGTCTACTCTGGGGCCAACGTCCTGACTTTC. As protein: CASSLDVYSGANVLTF.

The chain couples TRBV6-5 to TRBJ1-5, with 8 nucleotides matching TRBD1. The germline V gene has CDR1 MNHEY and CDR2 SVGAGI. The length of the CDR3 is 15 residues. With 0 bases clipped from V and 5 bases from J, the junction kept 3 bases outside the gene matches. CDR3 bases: TGTGCCAGCAGTTACTCCGGACAGGGCCATCAGCCCCAGCATTTT. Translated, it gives CASSYSGQGHQPQHF.

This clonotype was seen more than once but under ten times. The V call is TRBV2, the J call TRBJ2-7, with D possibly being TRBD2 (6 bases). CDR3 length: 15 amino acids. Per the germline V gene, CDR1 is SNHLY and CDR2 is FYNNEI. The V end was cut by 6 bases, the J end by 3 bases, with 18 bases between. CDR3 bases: TGTGCCAGCAGGACACTGGGGGGAGTTAACTACGAGCAGTACTTC. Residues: CASRTLGGVNYEQYF.

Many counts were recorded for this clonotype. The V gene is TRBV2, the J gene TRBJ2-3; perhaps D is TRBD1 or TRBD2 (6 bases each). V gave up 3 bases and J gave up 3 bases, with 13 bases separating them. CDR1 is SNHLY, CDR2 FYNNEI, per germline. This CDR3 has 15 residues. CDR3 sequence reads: CASSEGLRGTDTQYF. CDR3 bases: TGTGCCAGCAGTGAGGGACTCAGGGGTACAGATACGCAGTATTTT.

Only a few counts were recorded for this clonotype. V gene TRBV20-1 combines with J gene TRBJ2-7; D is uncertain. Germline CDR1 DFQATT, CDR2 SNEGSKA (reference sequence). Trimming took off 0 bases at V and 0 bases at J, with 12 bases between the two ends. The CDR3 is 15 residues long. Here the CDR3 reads CSARDRWSDSYEQYF. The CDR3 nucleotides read TGCAGTGCTAGAGATCGGTGGAGCGACTCCTACGAGCAGTACTTC.

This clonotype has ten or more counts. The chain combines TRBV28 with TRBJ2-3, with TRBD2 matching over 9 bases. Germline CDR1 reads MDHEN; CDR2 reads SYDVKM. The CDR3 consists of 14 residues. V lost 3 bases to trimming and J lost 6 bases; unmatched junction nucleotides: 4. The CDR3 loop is CASSFGGRGDTQYF. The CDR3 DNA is TGTGCCAGCAGTTTCGGCGGGAGGGGGGATACGCAGTATTTT.

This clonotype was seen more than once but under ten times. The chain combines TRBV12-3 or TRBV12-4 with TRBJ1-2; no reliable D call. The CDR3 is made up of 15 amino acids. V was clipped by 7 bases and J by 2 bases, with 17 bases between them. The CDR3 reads CASNFKAGSNYGYTF. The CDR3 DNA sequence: TGTGCCAGCAACTTTAAGGCGGGGTCGAACTATGGCTACACCTTC.

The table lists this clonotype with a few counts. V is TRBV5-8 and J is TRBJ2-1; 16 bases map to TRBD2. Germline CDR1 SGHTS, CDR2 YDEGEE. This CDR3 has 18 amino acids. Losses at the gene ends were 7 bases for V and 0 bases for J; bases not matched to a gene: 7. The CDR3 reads CASRGLAGGTSSYNEQFF. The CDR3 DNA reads TGTGCCAGCCGGGGACTAGCGGGAGGGACGAGCTCCTACAATGAGCAGTTCTTC.

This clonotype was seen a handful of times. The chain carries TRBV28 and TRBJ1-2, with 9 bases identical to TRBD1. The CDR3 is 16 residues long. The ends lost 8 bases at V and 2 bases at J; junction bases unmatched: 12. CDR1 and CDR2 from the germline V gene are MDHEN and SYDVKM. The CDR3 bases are TGTGCCAGCCACACTGAAGACAGGGGGGTAAACTATGGCTACACCTTC. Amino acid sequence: CASHTEDRGVNYGYTF.

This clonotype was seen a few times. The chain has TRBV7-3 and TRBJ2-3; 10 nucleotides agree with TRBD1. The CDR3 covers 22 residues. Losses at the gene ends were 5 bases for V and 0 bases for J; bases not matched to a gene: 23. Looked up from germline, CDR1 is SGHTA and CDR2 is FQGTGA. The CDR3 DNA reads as TGTGCCAGCAGCGGCGACCTAGGGGGGAGACAGGGGGCGAAGATTAGCACAGATACGCAGTATTTT. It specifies CASSGDLGGRQGAKISTDTQYF.

In DNA form, the CDR3 reads TGCAGCGTCACAAGACCGGGACAGGGTTGGGAGACCCAGTACTTC. Amino acids: CSVTRPGQGWETQYF. The rearrangement uses TRBV29-1 and TRBJ2-5; 9 nucleotides agree with TRBD1. Looked up from germline, CDR1 is SQVTM and CDR2 is ANQGSEA. The V segment lost 6 bases and the J segment 5 bases; nucleotides outside the gene matches: 13. The CDR3 extends over 15 amino acids.

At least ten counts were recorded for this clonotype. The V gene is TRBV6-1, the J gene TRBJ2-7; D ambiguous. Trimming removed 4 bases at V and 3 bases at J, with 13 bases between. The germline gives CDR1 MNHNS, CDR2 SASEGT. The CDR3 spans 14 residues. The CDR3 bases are TGTGCCAGCAGTGTGGAGAGATCTAACTACGAGCAGTACTTC. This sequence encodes CASSVERSNYEQYF.

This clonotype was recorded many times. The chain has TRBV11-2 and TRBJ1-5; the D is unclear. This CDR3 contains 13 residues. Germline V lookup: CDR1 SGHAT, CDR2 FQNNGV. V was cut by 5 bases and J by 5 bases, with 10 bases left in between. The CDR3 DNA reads TGTGCCAGCAGCCCCGACGGTGATCAGCCCCAGCATTTT. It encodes CASSPDGDQPQHF.

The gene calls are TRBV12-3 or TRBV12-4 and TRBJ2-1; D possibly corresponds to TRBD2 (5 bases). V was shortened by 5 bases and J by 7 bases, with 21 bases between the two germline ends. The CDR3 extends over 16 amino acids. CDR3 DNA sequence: TGTGCCAGCAGTGCGAGCTACCCGCCTAGGAGGAATGAGCAGTTCTTC. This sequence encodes CASSASYPPRRNEQFF.

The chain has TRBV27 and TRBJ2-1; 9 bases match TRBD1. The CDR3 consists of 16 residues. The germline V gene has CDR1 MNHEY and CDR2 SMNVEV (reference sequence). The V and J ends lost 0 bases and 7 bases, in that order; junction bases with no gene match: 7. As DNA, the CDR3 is TGTGCCAGCAGTTTATCGAGGACAGGGGTGGGAAATGAGCAGTTCTTC. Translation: CASSLSRTGVGNEQFF.

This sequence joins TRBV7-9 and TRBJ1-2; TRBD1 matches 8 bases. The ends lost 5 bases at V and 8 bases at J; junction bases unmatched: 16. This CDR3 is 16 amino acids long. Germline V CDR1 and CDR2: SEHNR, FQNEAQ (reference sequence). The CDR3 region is CASSLRQGQGAGGYTF. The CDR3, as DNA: TGTGCCAGCAGCCTTAGACAGGGGCAGGGGGCCGGCGGCTACACCTTC.

CDR3 residues: CATSERPGQGSYEQYF. DNA of the CDR3: TGTGCCACCAGTGAAAGACCGGGACAGGGGTCCTACGAGCAGTACTTC. V gene TRBV24-1 combines with J gene TRBJ2-7; 10 nucleotides align to TRBD1. J lost 1 base, V lost 4 bases, and 6 bases had no gene match. CDR1 KGHDR and CDR2 SFDVKD come from the germline V gene. This CDR3 comprises 16 residues.

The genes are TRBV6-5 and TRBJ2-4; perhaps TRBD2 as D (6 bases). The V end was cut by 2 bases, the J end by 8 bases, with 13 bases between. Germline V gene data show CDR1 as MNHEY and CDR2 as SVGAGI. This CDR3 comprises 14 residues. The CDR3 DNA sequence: TGTGCCAGCAGTTACGGGGCTAGCGTCGACATTCAGTACTTC. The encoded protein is CASSYGASVDIQYF.

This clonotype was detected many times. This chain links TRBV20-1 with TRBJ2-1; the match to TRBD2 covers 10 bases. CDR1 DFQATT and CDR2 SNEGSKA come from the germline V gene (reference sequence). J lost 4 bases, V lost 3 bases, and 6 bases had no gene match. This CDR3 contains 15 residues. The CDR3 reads CSASPGLAAYNEQFF. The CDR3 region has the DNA TGCAGTGCTAGTCCAGGACTAGCGGCATACAATGAGCAGTTCTTC.

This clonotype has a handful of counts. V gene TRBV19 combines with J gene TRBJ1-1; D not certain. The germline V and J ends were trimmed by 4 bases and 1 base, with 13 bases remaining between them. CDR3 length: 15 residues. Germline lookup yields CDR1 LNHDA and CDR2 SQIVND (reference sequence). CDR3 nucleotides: TGTGCCAGTAGTACTCCCGGTGGAGCGAACACTGAAGCTTTCTTT. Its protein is CASSTPGGANTEAFF.

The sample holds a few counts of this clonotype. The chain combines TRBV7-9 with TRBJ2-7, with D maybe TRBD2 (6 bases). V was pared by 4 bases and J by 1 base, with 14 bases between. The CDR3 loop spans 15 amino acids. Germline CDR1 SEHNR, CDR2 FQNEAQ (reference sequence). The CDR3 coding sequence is TGTGCCAGCAGCTCGCCCGTAGCGGAGTCCTACGAGCAGTACTTC. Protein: CASSSPVAESYEQYF.

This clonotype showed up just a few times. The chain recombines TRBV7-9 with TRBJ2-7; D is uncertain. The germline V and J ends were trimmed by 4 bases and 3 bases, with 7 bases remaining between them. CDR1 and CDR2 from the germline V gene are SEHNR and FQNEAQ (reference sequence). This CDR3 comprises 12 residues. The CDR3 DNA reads TGTGCCAGCAGCTCCCTTAACTACGAGCAGTACTTC. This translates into CASSSLNYEQYF.

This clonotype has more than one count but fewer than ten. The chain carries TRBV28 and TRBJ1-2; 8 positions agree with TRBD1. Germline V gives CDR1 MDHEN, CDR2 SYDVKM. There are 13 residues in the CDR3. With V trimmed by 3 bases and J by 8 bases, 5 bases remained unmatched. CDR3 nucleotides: TGTGCCAGCAGTTTTCAGGGGGCGAGGGGCTACACCTTC. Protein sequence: CASSFQGARGYTF.

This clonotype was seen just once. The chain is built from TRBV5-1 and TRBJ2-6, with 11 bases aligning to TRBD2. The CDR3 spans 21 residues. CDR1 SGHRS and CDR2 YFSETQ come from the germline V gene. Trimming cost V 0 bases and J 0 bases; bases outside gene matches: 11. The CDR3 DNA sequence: TGCGCCAGCAGCTTGGCGGGGACCGGGACTAGCGGAAACTCTGGGGCCAACGTCCTGACTTTC. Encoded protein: CASSLAGTGTSGNSGANVLTF. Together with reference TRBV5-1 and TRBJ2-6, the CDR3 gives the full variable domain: KAGVTQTPRYLIKTRGQQVTLSCSPISGHRSVSWYQQTPGQGLQFLFEYFSETQRNKGNFPGRFSGRQFSNSRSEMNVSTLELGDSALYLCASSLAGTGTSGNSGANVLTFGAGSRLTVL.

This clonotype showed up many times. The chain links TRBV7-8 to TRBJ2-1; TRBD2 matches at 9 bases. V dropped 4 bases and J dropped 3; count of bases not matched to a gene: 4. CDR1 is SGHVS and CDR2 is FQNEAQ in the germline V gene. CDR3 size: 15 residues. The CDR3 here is CASSSIAGVYNEQFF. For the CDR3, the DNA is TGTGCCAGCAGCTCAATAGCGGGGGTCTACAATGAGCAGTTCTTC.